Reported below is one TCR beta chain. The data originate from a study of PD-L1 blockade in urothelial cancer. For the study at large: Patients commenced intravenous atezolizumab, 1,200 mg every 3 weeks, around 2014. Study patients had been treated with 0 to 3 previous chemotherapy regimens. At 3 weeks (second dose) and 6 weeks after starting treatment, blood was analyzed.

This CDR3 region has 17 residues. Germline V CDR1 and CDR2: SGHKS, YYEKEE (reference sequence). The V and J ends lost 0 bases and 0 bases respectively, with 16 bases between them. Profiling relied on immunoSEQ multiplex PCR, and the TCRdb table lists in-frame clones only, not all of them. Of some 80,000 clones in the sample, roughly 87% were seen once. The source is a woman in her sixties or seventies with urothelial cancer. Material: PBMCs, obtained around atezolizumab (anti-PD-L1) treatment. The chain combines TRBV5-5 with TRBJ2-7, with a tentative D call TRBD1 (5 bases). Written as DNA, the CDR3 is TGTGCCAGCAGCTTGGAGTCAGGGTACATGAACTCCTACGAGCAGTACTTC. The encoded protein is CASSLESGYMNSYEQYF. Full variable domain (rest looked up from reference TRBV5-5 and TRBJ2-7): DAGVTQSPTHLIKTRGQQVTLRCSPISGHKSVSWYQQVLGQGPQFIFQYYEKEERGRGNFPDRFSARQFPNYSSELNVNALLLGDSALYLCASSLESGYMNSYEQYFGPGTRLTVT.